A selection of T cell receptor beta chains follows, all from one sample in a study of cytomegalovirus exposure and HLA in healthy donors. Here immunoSEQ multiplex PCR was the method, and the copy in TCRdb shows in-frame clones only, minus some. Of 150,000 to 200,000 clones listed, roughly 83% are singletons. The sample taken for sequencing was PBMCs. The source is a woman aged 50 to 60 in good health and CMV-seronegative. Each CDR3 is given with its conserved first and last residue. Fields, in order: CDR3 protein, CDR3 DNA, D gene, clone size, V gene, J gene. The D gene is left open where the match is weak. Only part of the rows carry a size: once, few, many, or a class if the clone is expanded.

CASSLELAGFNEQFF	TGTGCCAGCAGCTTAGAACTAGCGGGTTTCAATGAGCAGTTCTTC	TRBD2	NA	TRBV11-3	TRBJ2-1
CASSLVQGVDTQYF	TGCGCCAGCAGCTTGGTCCAGGGGGTGGATACGCAGTATTTT	TRBD1	NA	TRBV5-1	TRBJ2-3
CASSLAGSTGGLLSQPQHF	TGTGCCAGCAGCTTAGCGGGGTCCACAGGGGGCCTTTTGAGTCAGCCCCAGCATTTT	TRBD1	NA	TRBV7-9	TRBJ1-5
CASSKWSVGADTQYF	TGTGCCAGCAGCAAATGGAGCGTTGGCGCAGATACGCAGTATTTT	NA	NA	TRBV7-9	TRBJ2-3
CASSSGTGGYGYTF	TGTGCCAGCAGTTCTGGGACAGGGGGTTATGGCTACACCTTC	TRBD1	NA	TRBV27	TRBJ1-2
CASSLDLTRLHEQYF	TGTGCCAGCAGTTTAGACCTCACCCGACTACACGAGCAGTACTTC	NA	NA	TRBV27	TRBJ2-7
CASSLTGGDTDTQYF	TGTGCCAGCAGCTTAACGGGGGGGGACACAGATACGCAGTATTTT	TRBD2	NA	TRBV7-2	TRBJ2-3
CASSGTSGRYEQYF	TGTGCCAGTTCCGGGACTAGCGGGCGCTACGAGCAGTACTTC	TRBD2	NA	TRBV19	TRBJ2-7
CASSSTVNTGELFF	TGCGCCAGCAGCTCAACAGTGAACACCGGGGAGCTGTTTTTT	NA	once	TRBV5-1	TRBJ2-2
CASSYHSGQGNEQYF	TGTGCCAGCAGTTACCACTCGGGACAGGGCAACGAGCAGTACTTC	TRBD1	NA	TRBV6-5	TRBJ2-7
CAITDDRVYGYTF	TGTGCCATCACCGATGACAGGGTCTATGGCTACACCTTC	TRBD1	few	TRBV10-3	TRBJ1-2
CASRLDRTTEAFF	TGTGCCAGCAGGTTAGACAGGACCACTGAAGCTTTCTTT	NA	NA	TRBV7-9	TRBJ1-1
CASSLSYQPQHF	TGTGCCAGCAGCCTCTCCTATCAGCCCCAGCATTTT	NA	NA	TRBV6-1	TRBJ1-5
CASTEANEQFF	TGTGCCAGCACGGAGGCCAATGAGCAGTTCTTC	NA	NA	TRBV28	TRBJ2-1
CSVAARVFGSSYEQYF	TGCAGCGTTGCCGCCAGAGTGTTCGGGAGCTCCTACGAGCAGTACTTC	NA	NA	TRBV29-1	TRBJ2-7
CASSPQGIKTQYF	TGTGCCAGCTCACCTCAGGGGATCAAGACCCAGTACTTC	NA	NA	TRBV18	TRBJ2-5
CASSPGEISTDTQYF	TGTGCCAGCAGTCCAGGGGAAATTAGCACAGATACGCAGTATTTT	NA	NA	TRBV28	TRBJ2-3
CASGIGTGGVESIQPQHF	TGTGCTAGTGGGATCGGGACAGGGGGAGTCGAATCGATCCAGCCCCAGCATTTT	TRBD1	NA	TRBV12-5	TRBJ1-5
CATYNIGHRNTEAFF	TGTGCCACCTATAATATAGGACACAGGAACACTGAAGCTTTCTTT	NA	NA	TRBV5-4	TRBJ1-1
CASSLLTGWDQPQHF	TGTGCCAGCAGCTTATTGACAGGGTGGGATCAGCCCCAGCATTTT	TRBD1	once	TRBV7-6	TRBJ1-5
CASSYSTTGTTGELFF	TGTGCCAGCAGTTACTCTACGACAGGGACCACCGGGGAGCTGTTTTTT	TRBD1	NA	TRBV6-5	TRBJ2-2
CASSYWVGAGTDTQYF	TGTGCCAGCAGTTACTGGGTGGGAGCTGGGACAGATACGCAGTATTTT	NA	NA	TRBV6-6	TRBJ2-3
CASSLVRGGTQPQHF	TGTGCCAGCAGCTTAGTACGGGGTGGAACTCAGCCCCAGCATTTT	NA	NA	TRBV7-2	TRBJ1-5
CASSLEWARSSYEQYF	TGTGCCAGCAGCTTGGAGTGGGCCAGGTCCTCCTACGAGCAGTACTTC	NA	NA	TRBV5-5	TRBJ2-7
CASSLEFRAPGRRDYGYTF	TGTGCCAGCAGCTTAGAATTCAGGGCCCCTGGTCGGAGGGACTATGGCTACACCTTC	NA	NA	TRBV7-8	TRBJ1-2
CASSASDQPQHF	TGTGCCAGCAGCGCCTCCGATCAGCCCCAGCATTTT	NA	NA	TRBV9	TRBJ1-5
CASSLAPGTSGSRGETQYF	TGTGCCAGCAGCTTAGCACCCGGGACTAGCGGGAGTAGGGGAGAGACCCAGTACTTC	TRBD2	NA	TRBV7-6	TRBJ2-5
CASSSPPNPEQYF	TGTGCCAGCAGTTCCCCGCCTAACCCCGAGCAGTACTTC	NA	NA	TRBV6-5	TRBJ2-7
CAISEGEGYEQYF	TGTGCCATCAGTGAAGGAGAAGGATACGAGCAGTACTTC	NA	few	TRBV10-3	TRBJ2-7
CASSALLAGPLSYNEQFF	TGTGCCAGCAGCGCGCTACTAGCGGGGCCTCTCTCCTACAATGAGCAGTTCTTC	TRBD2	NA	TRBV11-1	TRBJ2-1
CASSFQGAGTEAFF	TGTGCCAGCAGTTTTCAGGGGGCGGGCACTGAAGCTTTCTTT	TRBD1	NA	TRBV27	TRBJ1-1
CASSFPPGDRYTF	TGTGCCAGCAGCTTCCCCCCAGGGGACCGCTACACCTTC	NA	NA	TRBV5-4	TRBJ1-2
CASSQGQGISTEAFF	TGCGCCAGCAGCCAAGGACAGGGGATATCCACTGAAGCTTTCTTT	TRBD1	NA	TRBV4-1	TRBJ1-1
CASRTVTSGANVLTF	TGTGCCAGCAGGACAGTTACCTCTGGGGCCAACGTCCTGACTTTC	NA	NA	TRBV28	TRBJ2-6
CASSQDTRTYEQYF	TGCGCCAGCAGCCAAGACACTCGTACGTACGAGCAGTACTTC	NA	NA	TRBV4-1	TRBJ2-7
CASSLGRAYEQYF	TGTGCCAGCAGCTTGGGCAGGGCCTACGAGCAGTACTTC	NA	NA	TRBV5-6	TRBJ2-7
CASTNVDSNTGELFF	TGTGCCAGTACCAACGTCGACAGTAACACCGGGGAGCTGTTTTTT	NA	NA	TRBV19	TRBJ2-2
CASSFDRAGNQPQHF	TGTGCCAGCTCATTCGACAGGGCGGGCAATCAGCCCCAGCATTTT	TRBD1	NA	TRBV18	TRBJ1-5
CASSAGLAGGYNEQFF	TGCGCCAGCAGCGCGGGACTAGCGGGGGGATACAATGAGCAGTTCTTC	TRBD2	NA	TRBV5-1	TRBJ2-1
CASSGLYYGYTF	TGTGCCAGCAGTGGTCTTTACTATGGCTACACCTTC	NA	NA	TRBV2	TRBJ1-2
CASSPGRGGTRNEQFF	TGCGCCAGCAGCCCTGGTCGGGGGGGCACTAGGAATGAGCAGTTCTTC	TRBD2	few	TRBV4-1	TRBJ2-1
CASSKGLAGPGSYEQYF	TGTGCCAGCAGCAAGGGACTAGCGGGACCCGGCTCCTACGAGCAGTACTTC	TRBD2	NA	TRBV4-2	TRBJ2-7
CATTVYSGSNTGELFF	TGTGCCACCACGGTGTATAGCGGGTCTAACACCGGGGAGCTGTTTTTT	TRBD2	NA	TRBV7-9	TRBJ2-2